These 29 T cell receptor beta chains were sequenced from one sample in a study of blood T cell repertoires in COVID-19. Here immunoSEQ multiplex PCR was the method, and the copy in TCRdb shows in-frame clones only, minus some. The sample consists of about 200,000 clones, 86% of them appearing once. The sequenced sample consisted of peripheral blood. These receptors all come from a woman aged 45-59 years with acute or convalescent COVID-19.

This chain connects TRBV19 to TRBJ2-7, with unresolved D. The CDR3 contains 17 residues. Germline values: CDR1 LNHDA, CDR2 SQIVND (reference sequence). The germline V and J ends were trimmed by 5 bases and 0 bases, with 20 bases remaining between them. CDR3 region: CASSPLRASSSSYEQYF. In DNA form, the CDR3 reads TGTGCCAGTAGTCCACTACGAGCTTCCTCCAGCTCCTACGAGCAGTACTTC.

CDR3 coding DNA: TGTGCCTGGAGAAGCCTCACTGAAGCTTTCTTT. Its translation: CAWRSLTEAFF. The chain has TRBV30 and TRBJ1-1; D remains ambiguous. CDR1 and CDR2 from the germline V gene are GTSNPN and SVGIG (reference sequence). The CDR3 extends over 11 amino acids. V gave up 3 bases and J gave up 4 bases, with 6 bases separating them.

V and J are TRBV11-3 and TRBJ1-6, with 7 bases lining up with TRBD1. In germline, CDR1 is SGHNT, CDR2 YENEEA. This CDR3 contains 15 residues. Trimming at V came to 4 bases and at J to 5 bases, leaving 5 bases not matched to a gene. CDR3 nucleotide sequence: TGTGCCAGCAGCTCGAGACAGGGCCATAATTCACCCCTCCACTTT. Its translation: CASSSRQGHNSPLHF.

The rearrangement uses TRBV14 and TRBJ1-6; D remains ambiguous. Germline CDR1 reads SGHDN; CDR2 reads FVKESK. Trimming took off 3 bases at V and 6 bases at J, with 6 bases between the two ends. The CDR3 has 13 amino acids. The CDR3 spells CASSQAVNSPLHF. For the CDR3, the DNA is TGTGCCAGCAGCCAGGCGGTTAATTCACCCCTCCACTTT.

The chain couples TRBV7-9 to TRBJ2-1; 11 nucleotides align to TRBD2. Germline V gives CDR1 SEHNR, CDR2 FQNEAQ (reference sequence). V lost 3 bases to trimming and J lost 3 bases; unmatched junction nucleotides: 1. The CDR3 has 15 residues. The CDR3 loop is CASSFSGRDYNEQFF. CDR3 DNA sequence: TGTGCCAGCAGCTTTAGCGGGAGGGACTACAATGAGCAGTTCTTC.

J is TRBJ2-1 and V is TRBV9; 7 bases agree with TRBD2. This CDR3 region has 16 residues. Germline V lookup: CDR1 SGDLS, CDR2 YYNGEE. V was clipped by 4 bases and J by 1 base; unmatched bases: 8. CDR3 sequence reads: CASSTRDYPSYNEQFF. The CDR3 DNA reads TGTGCCAGCAGCACCCGGGACTACCCATCCTACAATGAGCAGTTCTTC.

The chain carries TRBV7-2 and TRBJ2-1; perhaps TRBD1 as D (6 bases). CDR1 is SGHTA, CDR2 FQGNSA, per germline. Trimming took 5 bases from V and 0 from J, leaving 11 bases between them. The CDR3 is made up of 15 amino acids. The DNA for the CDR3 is TGTGCCAGCAGCCCAGGACAGCCCTCCTACAATGAGCAGTTCTTC. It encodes CASSPGQPSYNEQFF.

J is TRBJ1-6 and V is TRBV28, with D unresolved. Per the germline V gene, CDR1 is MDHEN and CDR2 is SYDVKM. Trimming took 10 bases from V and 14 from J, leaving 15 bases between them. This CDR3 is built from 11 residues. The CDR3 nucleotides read TGTGCCACCACACCTGCCGTATCCCTCCACTTT. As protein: CATTPAVSLHF.

Here the CDR3 DNA reads TGCGCCAGCAGTGACCTGGAGCGGGCGGGTTCAAATGAGCAGTTCTTC. The encoded protein is CASSDLERAGSNEQFF. V is TRBV10-1 and J is TRBJ2-1; TRBD2 is a possible D gene (6 bases). There are 16 residues in the CDR3. Looked up from germline, CDR1 is WNHNN and CDR2 is SYGVQD (reference sequence). Trimming stripped 3 bases from V and 7 bases from J, with 19 bases between.

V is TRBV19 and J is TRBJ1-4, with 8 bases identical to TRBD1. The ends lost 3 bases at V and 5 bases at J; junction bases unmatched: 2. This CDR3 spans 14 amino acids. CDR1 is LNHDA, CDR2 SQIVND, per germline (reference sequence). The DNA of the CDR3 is TGTGCCAGTAGTATCGGACAGGGAAATGAAAAACTGTTTTTT. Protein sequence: CASSIGQGNEKLFF. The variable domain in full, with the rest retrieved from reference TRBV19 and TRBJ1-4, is DGGITQSPKYLFRKEGQNVTLSCEQNLNHDAMYWYRQDPGQGLRLIYYSQIVNDFQKGDIAEGYSVSREKKESFPLTVTSAQKNPTAFYLCASSIGQGNEKLFFGSGTQLSVL.

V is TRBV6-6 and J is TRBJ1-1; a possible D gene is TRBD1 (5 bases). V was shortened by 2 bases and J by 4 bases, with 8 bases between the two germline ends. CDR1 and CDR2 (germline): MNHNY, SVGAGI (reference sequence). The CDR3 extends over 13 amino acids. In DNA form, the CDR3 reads TGTGCCAGCAGTTACCTCGGGGGCACTGAAGCTTTCTTT. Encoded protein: CASSYLGGTEAFF.

CDR3 nucleotides: TGTGCCAGCAGCTCGACAGGAGGGAACACTGAAGCTTTCTTT. Its protein product is CASSSTGGNTEAFF. V usage is TRBV7-2 and J usage is TRBJ1-1, with a possible D match to TRBD1 (6 bases). The CDR3 extends over 14 amino acids. The ends were cut back, 4 bases at V and 1 base at J, with 10 bases in the middle. From germline, CDR1 is SGHTA and CDR2 FQGNSA.

The CDR3 loop reads CASTLTAFPSYNSPLHF. CDR3 DNA sequence: TGTGCCAGCACCCTGACAGCGTTTCCCTCCTATAATTCACCCCTCCACTTT. The chain recombines TRBV3-1 (or the pseudogene TRBV3-2) with TRBJ1-6; D may be TRBD1 (5 bases). CDR1 is LGHDT, CDR2 YNNKEL, per germline (reference sequence). The V gene lost 7 bases and the J gene lost 0 bases, with 16 bases spanning the gap. The CDR3 is made up of 17 amino acids.

The CDR3 DNA sequence: TGCGCCAGCAGTTCTACGACTAGAAAAGAGACCCAGTACTTC. Encoded protein: CASSSTTRKETQYF. The chain recombines TRBV5-1 with TRBJ2-5; tentatively, D is TRBD2 (6 bases). The CDR3 runs to 14 residues. Deletions cut 5 bases from V and 3 bases from J, with 14 bases between. Germline CDR1 SGHRS, CDR2 YFSETQ.

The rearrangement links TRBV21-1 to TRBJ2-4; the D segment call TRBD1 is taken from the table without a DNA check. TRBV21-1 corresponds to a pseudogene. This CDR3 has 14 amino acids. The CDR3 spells CASSTEDTENIQYF. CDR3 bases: TGTGCCAGCAGCACCGAGGACACTGAAAACATTCAGTACTTC.

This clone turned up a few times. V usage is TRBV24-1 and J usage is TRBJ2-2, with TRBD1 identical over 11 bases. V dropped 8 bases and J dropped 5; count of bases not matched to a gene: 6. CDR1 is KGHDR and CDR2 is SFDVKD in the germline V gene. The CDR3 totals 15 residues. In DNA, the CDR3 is TGTGCCACCATGGCGGGGACAGGGGGGACCGGGGAGCTGTTTTTT. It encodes CATMAGTGGTGELFF.

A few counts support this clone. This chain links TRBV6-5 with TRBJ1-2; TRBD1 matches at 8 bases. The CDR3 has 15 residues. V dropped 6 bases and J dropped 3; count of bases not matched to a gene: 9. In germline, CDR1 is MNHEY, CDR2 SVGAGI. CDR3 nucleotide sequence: TGTGCCAGCAGCAGGCAGGGGGCGTGGGACTATGGCTACACCTTC. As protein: CASSRQGAWDYGYTF.

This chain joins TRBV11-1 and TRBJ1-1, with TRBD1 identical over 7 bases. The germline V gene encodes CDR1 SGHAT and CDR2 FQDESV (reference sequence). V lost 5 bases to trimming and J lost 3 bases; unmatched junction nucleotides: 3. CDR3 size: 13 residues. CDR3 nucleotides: TGTGCCAGCAGCCTGACAGGGTACACTGAAGCTTTCTTT. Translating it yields CASSLTGYTEAFF.

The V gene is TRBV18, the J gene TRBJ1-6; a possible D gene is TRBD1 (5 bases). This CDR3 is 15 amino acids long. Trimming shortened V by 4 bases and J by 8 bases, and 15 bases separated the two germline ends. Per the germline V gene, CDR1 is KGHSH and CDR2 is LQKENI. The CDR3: CASSQDSVTYSPLHF. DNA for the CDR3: TGTGCCAGCTCACAAGACAGCGTTACTTATTCACCCCTCCACTTT.

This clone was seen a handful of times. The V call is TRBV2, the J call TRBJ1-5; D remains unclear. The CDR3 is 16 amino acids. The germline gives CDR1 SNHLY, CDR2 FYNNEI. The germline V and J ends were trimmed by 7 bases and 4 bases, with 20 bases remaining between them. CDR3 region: CASKNREGYSNQPQHF. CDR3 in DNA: TGTGCCAGCAAAAACCGGGAAGGGTACTCTAATCAGCCCCAGCATTTT.

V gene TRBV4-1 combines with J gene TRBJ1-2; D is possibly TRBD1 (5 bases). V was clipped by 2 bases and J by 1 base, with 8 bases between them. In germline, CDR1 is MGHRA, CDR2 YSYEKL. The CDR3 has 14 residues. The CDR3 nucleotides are TGCGCCAGCAGCCAACAGGGCTTTAACTATGGCTACACCTTC. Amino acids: CASSQQGFNYGYTF.

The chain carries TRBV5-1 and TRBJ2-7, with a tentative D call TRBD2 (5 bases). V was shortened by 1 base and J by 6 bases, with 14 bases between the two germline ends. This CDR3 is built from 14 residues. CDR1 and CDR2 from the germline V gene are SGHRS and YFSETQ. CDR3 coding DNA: TGCGCCAGCAGCTTGTTCGGCGGGTCAACCGAGCAGTACTTC. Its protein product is CASSLFGGSTEQYF.

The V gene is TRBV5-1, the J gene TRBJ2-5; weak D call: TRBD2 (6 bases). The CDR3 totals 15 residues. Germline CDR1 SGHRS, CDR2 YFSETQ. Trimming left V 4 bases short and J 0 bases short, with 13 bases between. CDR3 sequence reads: CASSGGTWDQETQYF. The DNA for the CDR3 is TGCGCCAGCAGCGGGGGGACGTGGGACCAAGAGACCCAGTACTTC.

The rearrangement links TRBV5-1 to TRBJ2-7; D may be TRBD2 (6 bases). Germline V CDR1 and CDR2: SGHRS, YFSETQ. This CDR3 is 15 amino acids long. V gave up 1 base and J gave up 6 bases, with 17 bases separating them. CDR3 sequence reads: CASSLIQDGGSEQYF. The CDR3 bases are TGCGCCAGCAGCTTGATACAGGATGGAGGGAGCGAGCAGTACTTC.

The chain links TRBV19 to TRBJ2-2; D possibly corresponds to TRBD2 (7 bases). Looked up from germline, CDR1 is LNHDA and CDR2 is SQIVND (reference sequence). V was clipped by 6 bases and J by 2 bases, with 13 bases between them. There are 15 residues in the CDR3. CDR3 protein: CASSGGQINTGELFF. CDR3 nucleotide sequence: TGTGCCAGTAGCGGGGGGCAGATTAACACCGGGGAGCTGTTTTTT. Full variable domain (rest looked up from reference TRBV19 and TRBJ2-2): DGGITQSPKYLFRKEGQNVTLSCEQNLNHDAMYWYRQDPGQGLRLIYYSQIVNDFQKGDIAEGYSVSREKKESFPLTVTSAQKNPTAFYLCASSGGQINTGELFFGEGSRLTVL.

Written as DNA, the CDR3 is TGTGCCAGCAGCTTGTTAACTAGCGGGAGGGCCCGGGAGACCCAGTACTTC. It encodes CASSLLTSGRARETQYF. The genes are TRBV7-8 and TRBJ2-5; 13 bases are shared with TRBD2. V shed 3 bases, J shed 5 bases, and the junction held 9 bases outside the gene matches. The CDR3 contains 17 residues. Germline CDR1 and CDR2: SGHVS and FQNEAQ.

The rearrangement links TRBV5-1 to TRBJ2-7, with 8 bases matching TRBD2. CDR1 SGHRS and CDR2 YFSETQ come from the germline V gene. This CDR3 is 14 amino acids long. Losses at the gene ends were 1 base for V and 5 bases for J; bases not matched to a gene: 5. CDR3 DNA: TGCGCCAGCAGCTTGAGCGGGAGACACAACGAGCAGTACTTC. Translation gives CASSLSGRHNEQYF. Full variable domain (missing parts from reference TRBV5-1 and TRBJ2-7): KAGVTQTPRYLIKTRGQQVTLSCSPISGHRSVSWYQQTPGQGLQFLFEYFSETQRNKGNFPGRFSGRQFSNSRSEMNVSTLELGDSALYLCASSLSGRHNEQYFGPGTRLTVT.

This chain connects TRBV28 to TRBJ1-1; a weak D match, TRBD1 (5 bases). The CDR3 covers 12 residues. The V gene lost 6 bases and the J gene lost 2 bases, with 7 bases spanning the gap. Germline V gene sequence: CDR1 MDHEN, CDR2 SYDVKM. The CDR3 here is CASRTGNTEAFF. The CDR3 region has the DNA TGTGCCAGCAGAACAGGAAACACTGAAGCTTTCTTT.

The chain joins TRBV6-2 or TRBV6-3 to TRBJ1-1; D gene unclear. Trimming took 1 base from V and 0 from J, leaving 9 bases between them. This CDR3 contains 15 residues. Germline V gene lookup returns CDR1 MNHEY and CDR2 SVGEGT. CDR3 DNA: TGTGCCAGCAGTTACTGGAGGGCCCTGAACACTGAAGCTTTCTTT. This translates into CASSYWRALNTEAFF.